The clone carrying this T cell receptor (beta chain) has only a few counts. Its antigen is unknown. Germline V gene sequence: CDR1 MDHEN, CDR2 SYDVKM. V was pared by 5 bases and J by 6 bases, with 13 bases between. This CDR3 contains 13 residues. The data stem from a study of T cells in Graves' hyperthyroidism and ophthalmopathy. About the study: Peripheral blood was taken when the disease was first diagnosed, before any treatment began.

Graves' hyperthyroidism is called stable when ophthalmopathy does not progress within 18 months. The authors obtained PBMCs from around 10 ml of fresh peripheral blood. Study results and limitations: Ophthalmopathy could be told apart from stable hyperthyroidism with a 13 V-J model.

TCR beta CDR3 sequences were amplified from RNA transcripts. In the first-round RT-PCR of the TCR CDR3, the HTBI primer set was used. TCRdb ran MiXCR on the multiplex PCR reads and lists one entry per CDR3 protein. Found here are some 560,000 distinct CDR3 sequences, 15% to 19% of them singletons; the top ten hold around 7.8%. Sequenced material: blood. The chain is built from TRBV28 and TRBJ1-1, with a possible D match to TRBD1 (5 bases). The sequence was collected from a woman in her twenties or thirties with Graves' hyperthyroidism. The CDR3 DNA reads as TGTGCCAGCAGTGAACAGGTTAGGTCTGAAGCTTTCTTT. Protein sequence: CASSEQVRSEAFF.